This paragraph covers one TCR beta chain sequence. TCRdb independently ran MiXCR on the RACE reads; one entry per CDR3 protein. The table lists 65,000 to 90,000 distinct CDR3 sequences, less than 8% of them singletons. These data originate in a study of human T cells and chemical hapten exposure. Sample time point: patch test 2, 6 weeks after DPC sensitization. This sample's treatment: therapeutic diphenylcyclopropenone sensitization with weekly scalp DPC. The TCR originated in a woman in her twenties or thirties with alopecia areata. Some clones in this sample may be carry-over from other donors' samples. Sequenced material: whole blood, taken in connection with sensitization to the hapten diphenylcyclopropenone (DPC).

The CDR3 DNA sequence: TGCAGCGTTGATTTGGAGACAGATACGCAGTATTTT. It translates to CSVDLETDTQYF. The chain uses TRBV29-1 and TRBJ2-3; no definite D call. The length of the CDR3 is 12 residues. Germline CDR1 and CDR2: SQVTM and ANQGSEA. Trimming removed 3 bases from V and 3 bases from J, with 7 bases in between.